The entry below gives a single T cell receptor (beta chain) sequence along with its context. Some clones are missing from TCRdb's copy, which holds only in-frame ones; the method was immunoSEQ multiplex PCR. The profile covers about 100,000 clones, with around 93% appearing a single time and about 1% taken by the ten largest. V was pared by 6 bases and J by 6 bases, with 12 bases between. Germline V gene lookup returns CDR1 SGHNT and CDR2 YENEEA. CDR3 size: 13 residues. This sample was included in a study of T cell changes during pregnancy in multiple sclerosis. The sample consisted of peripheral blood, taken before pregnancy. The sequence was obtained from a female donor with multiple sclerosis, enrolled in a pregnancy study. The rearrangement links TRBV11-3 to TRBJ2-1, with a weak D call TRBD2 (6 bases). The CDR3 sequence is CASRGGAGNEQFF. CDR3 sequence (DNA): TGTGCCAGCAGGGGGGGAGCGGGCAATGAGCAGTTCTTC.